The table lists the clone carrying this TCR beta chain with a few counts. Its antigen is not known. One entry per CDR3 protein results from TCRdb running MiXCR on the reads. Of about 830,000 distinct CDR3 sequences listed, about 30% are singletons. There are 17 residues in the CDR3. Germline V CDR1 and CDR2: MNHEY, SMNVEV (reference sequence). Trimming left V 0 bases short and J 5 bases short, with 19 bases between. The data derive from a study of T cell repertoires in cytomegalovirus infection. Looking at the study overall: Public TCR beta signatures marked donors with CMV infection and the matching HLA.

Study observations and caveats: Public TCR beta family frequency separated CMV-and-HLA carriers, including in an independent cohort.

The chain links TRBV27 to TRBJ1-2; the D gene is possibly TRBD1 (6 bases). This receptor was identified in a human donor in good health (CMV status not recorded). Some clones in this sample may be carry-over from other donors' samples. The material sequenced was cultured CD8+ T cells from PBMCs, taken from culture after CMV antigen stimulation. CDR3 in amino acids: CASSLSRTAYRVYGYTF. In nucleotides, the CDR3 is TGTGCCAGCAGTTTATCAAGGACAGCCTATAGGGTGTATGGCTACACCTTC.